This TCR beta chain stems from a study of post-analysis software for immune sequencing data (dated by TCRdb to the mid-2010s). In terms of the full investigation: Relapsing-remitting, secondary progressive and progressive-relapsing multiple sclerosis were recorded as disease courses, and subtype annotation was lacking for some patients. A subset of samples was prepared in parallel using single-end sample barcoding, then pooled and co-amplified after Illumina adapter ligation. The patient repertoires were set against approximately 10 previously published healthy control repertoires from donors whose ages ranged from roughly 6 to 26 years.

The CDR3 has 15 amino acids, counting the end cysteine and phenylalanine. The DNA shown is the 45-base CDR3, in frame from base 1. The germline V gene specifies SGHDN as CDR1 and FVKESK as CDR2. Trimming at the junction amounts to 4 bases on V and 4 bases on J, and the germline ends lie 16 bases apart. TCR beta repertoires were profiled from peripheral blood of about a dozen young patients with multiple sclerosis to demonstrate the VDJtools post-analysis software. The multiple sclerosis patients were children and adolescents ranging in age from 6 to 15 years. With regard to this clonotype: The clone's antigen remains unknown. The record has no base qualities; no much larger clone is one base away.

The full study reports these points: Roughly 5 TRBV segments, including TRBV5-6, TRBV5-1 and TRBV20-1, were significantly more frequent in patients than controls. Multiple sclerosis patients had significantly lower normalized Chao1 diversity than controls, a result that suggests substantial peripheral T-cell clonal expansion. The multiple sclerosis patient group was slightly younger than the control group. Strong co-clustering of samples prepared in the same batch was shown by direct clustering with F measure, prompting a batch-effect correction.

Library preparation used PCR. The run used an Illumina HiSeq 2500. Unique molecular identifiers were incorporated into TCR beta cDNA libraries to reduce PCR and sequencing biases. Per 1 to 10 million input T cells, around 500,000 cDNA molecules were obtained, such that each molecule approximated one T cell. The same protocol used for the earlier healthy control dataset was applied to prepare and sequence the patient libraries. Within a given batch, samples were prepared together, multiplexed and sequenced on the same HiSeq lane. The paper's processing steps were these. MIGEC was used to process the raw barcoded reads, and molecular identifier groups with only a single read were discarded before consensus assembly and CDR3 extraction. VDJtools was used for post-analysis of the clonotype tables, with diversity normalized by down-sampling every dataset to the smallest sample size. In repertoire overlap clustering, CDR3 amino acid sequences, but not nucleotide sequences, were matched to correct batch-related cross-sample contamination. The public reads were quality trimmed at Q25 with fastp and then assembled into clones with MiXCR by TCRdb, keeping productive beta chains. When rows share a CDR3 protein, they turn into one entry using the most common DNA and genes. The authors' filters were not applied to this entry. The sample contains about 430,000 distinct CDR3 sequences, 39% of them found a single time. The top ten hold 7.6% of the sample.

The sample was blood. The TCR sequence derives from a girl aged 2-9 years with multiple sclerosis. Rearrangement joined TRBV14 to TRBJ1-2, with the D gene not clear enough to name. The nucleotides are TGTGCCAGCAGCCCCACCCCAGGTACCGCCTATGGCTACACCTTC. Translated, it gives CASSPTPGTAYGYTF.